This TCR beta chain came from a study of PD-1 blockade in classical Hodgkin lymphoma. The CDR3 consists of 13 residues. From germline, CDR1 is LNHDA and CDR2 SQIVND (reference sequence). Between the trimmed V and J ends, which lost 1 base and 5 bases, there was a span of 6 bases. Every patient experienced relapse after autologous stem cell transplantation, and brentuximab vedotin exposure varied. This clone was seen only a few times. Assay used: immunoSEQ multiplex PCR; TCRdb lists only in-frame clones, some missing. The table includes 14,000 or so clones, roughly 85% detected once. The receptor's source is a human donor with classical Hodgkin lymphoma. Material: peripheral blood mononuclear cells (PBMCs), obtained at baseline. The chain joins TRBV19 to TRBJ2-1; no reliable D call. CDR3: CASSIVNNNEQFF. DNA of the CDR3: TGTGCCAGTAGTATAGTAAACAACAATGAGCAGTTCTTC.